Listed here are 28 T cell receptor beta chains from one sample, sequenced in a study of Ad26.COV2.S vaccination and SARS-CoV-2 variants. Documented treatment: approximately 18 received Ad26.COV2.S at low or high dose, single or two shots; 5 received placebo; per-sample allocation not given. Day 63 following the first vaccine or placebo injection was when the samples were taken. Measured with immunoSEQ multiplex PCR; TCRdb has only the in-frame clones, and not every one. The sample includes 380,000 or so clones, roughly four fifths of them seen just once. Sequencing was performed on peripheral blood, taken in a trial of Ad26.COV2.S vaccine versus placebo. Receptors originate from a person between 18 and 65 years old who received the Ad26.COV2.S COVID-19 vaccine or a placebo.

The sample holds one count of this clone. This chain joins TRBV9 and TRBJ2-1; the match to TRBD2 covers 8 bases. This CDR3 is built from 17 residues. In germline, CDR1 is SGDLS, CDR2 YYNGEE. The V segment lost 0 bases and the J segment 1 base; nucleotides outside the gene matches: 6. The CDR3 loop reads CASSVGLVAGSYNEQFF. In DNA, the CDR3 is TGTGCCAGCAGCGTAGGTCTTGTAGCGGGATCCTACAATGAGCAGTTCTTC. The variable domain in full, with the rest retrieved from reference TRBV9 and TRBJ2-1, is DSGVTQTPKHLITATGQRVTLRCSPRSGDLSVYWYQQSLDQGLQFLIQYYNGEERAKGNILERFSAQQFPDLHSELNLSSLELGDSALYFCASSVGLVAGSYNEQFFGPGTRLTVL.

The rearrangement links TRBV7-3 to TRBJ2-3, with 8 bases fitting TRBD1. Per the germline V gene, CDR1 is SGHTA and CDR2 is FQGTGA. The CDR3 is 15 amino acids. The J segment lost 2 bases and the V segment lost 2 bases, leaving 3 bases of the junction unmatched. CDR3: CASSLQGASTDTQYF. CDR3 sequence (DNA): TGTGCCAGCAGCTTACAGGGGGCTTCCACAGATACGCAGTATTTT.

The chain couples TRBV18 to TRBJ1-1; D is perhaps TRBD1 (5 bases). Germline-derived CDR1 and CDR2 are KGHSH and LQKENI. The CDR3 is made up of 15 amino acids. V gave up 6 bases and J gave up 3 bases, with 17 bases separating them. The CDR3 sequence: CASSSSWDRYTEAFF. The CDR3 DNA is TGTGCCAGCTCGTCGAGCTGGGACCGGTACACTGAAGCTTTCTTT.

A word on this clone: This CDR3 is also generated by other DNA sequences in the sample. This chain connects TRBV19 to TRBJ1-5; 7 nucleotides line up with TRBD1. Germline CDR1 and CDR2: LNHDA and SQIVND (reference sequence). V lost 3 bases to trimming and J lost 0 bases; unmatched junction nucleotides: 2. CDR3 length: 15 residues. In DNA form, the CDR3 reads TGTGCCAGTAGTATCGGGACAGCTAGCAATCAGCCCCAGCATTTT. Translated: CASSIGTASNQPQHF.

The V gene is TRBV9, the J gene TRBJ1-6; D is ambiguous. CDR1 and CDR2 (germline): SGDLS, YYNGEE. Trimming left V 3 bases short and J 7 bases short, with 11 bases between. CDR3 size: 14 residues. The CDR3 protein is CASSAHDGNSPLHF. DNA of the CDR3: TGTGCCAGCAGCGCGCACGACGGGAATTCACCCCTCCACTTT.

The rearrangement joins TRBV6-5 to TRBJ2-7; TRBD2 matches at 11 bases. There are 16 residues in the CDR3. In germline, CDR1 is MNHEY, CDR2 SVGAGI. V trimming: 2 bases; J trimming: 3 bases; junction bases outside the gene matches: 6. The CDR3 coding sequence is TGTGCCAGCAGTTACGCGGGGACTAGCGGAGGCTACGAGCAGTACTTC. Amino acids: CASSYAGTSGGYEQYF.

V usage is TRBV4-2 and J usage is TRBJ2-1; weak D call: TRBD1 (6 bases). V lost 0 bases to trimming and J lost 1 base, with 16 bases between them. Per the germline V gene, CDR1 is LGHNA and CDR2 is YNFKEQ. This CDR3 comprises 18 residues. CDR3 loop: CASSQDWGRAESYNEQFF. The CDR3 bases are TGTGCCAGCAGCCAAGATTGGGGGCGGGCGGAGTCCTACAATGAGCAGTTCTTC.

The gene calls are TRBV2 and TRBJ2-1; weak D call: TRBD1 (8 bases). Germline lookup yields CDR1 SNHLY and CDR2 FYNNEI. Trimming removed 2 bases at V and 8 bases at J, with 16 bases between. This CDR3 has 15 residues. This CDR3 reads CASSEMTSRGHEQFF. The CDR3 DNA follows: TGTGCCAGCAGTGAAATGACTAGCAGGGGGCATGAGCAGTTCTTC.

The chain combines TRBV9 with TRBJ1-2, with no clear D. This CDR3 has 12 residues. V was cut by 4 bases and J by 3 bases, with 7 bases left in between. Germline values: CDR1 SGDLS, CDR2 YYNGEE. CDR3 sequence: CASSPGDYGYTF. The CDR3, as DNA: TGTGCCAGCAGCCCCGGGGACTATGGCTACACCTTC.

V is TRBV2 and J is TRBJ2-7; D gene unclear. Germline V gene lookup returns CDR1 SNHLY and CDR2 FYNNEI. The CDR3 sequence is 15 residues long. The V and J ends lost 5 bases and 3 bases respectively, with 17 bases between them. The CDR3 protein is CASSWSASKIYEQYF. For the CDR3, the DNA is TGTGCCAGCAGTTGGTCGGCTTCCAAGATCTACGAGCAGTACTTC.

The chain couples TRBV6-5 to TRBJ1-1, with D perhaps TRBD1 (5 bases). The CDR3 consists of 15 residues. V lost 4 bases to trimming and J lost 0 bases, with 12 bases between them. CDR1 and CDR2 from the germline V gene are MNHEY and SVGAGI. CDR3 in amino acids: CASSFGGRMNTEAFF. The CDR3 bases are TGTGCCAGCAGTTTCGGGGGTAGAATGAACACTGAAGCTTTCTTT.

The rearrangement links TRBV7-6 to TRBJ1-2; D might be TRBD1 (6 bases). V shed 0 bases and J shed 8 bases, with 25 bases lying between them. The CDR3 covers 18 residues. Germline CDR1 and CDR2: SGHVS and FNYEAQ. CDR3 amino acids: CASSLAAFARTDSLGYTF. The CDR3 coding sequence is TGTGCCAGCAGCTTAGCTGCTTTCGCCCGGACAGACTCCCTAGGCTACACCTTC.

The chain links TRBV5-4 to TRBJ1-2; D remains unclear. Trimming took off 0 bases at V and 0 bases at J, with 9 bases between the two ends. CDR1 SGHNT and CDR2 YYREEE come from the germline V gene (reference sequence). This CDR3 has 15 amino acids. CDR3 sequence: CASSLVQAANYGYTF. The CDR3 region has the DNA TGTGCCAGCAGCTTGGTGCAGGCGGCTAACTATGGCTACACCTTC.

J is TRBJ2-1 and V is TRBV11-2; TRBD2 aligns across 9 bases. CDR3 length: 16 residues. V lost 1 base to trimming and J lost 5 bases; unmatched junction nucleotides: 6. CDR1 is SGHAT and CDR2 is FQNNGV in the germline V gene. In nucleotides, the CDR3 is TGTGCCAGCAGCTTAGTGGGCGGGAGGGGACACAATGAGCAGTTCTTC. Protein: CASSLVGGRGHNEQFF.

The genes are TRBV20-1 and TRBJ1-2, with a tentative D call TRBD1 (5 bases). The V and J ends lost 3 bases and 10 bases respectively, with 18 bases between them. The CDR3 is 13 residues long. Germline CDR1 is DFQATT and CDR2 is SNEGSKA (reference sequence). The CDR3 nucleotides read TGCAGTGCTAGTTCGGGGTCAGGGAGGATCTACACCTTC. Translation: CSASSGSGRIYTF.

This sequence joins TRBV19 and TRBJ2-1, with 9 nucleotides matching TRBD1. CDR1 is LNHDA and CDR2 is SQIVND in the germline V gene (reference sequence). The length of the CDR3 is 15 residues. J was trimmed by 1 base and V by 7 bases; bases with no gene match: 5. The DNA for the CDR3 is TGTGCCAGTACCTTACAGGGGGCTTCCTACAATGAGCAGTTCTTC. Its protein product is CASTLQGASYNEQFF.

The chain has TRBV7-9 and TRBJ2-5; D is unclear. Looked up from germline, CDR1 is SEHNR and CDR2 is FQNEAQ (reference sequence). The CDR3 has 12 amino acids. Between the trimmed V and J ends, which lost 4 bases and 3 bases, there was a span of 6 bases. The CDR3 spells CASSSEEETQYF. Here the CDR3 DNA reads TGTGCCAGCAGCTCCGAGGAAGAGACCCAGTACTTC.

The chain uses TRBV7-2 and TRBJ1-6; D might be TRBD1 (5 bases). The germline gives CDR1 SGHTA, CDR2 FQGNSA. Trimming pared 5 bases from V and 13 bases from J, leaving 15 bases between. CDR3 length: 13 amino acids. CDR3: CASSPRAPGPLHF. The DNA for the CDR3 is TGTGCCAGCAGCCCCAGGGCCCCTGGGCCCCTCCACTTT.

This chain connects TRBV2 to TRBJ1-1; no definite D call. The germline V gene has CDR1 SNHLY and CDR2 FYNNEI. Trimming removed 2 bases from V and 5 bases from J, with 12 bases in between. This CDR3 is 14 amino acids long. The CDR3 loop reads CASSERLLGTEAFF. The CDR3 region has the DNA TGTGCCAGCAGTGAACGCCTGTTGGGGACTGAAGCTTTCTTT.

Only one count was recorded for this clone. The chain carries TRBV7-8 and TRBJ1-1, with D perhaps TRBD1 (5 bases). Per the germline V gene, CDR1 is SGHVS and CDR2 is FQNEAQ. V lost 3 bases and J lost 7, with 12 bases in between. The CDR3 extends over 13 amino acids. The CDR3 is CASSLHRRNEAFF. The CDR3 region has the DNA TGTGCCAGCAGCTTGCACAGGCGCAATGAAGCTTTCTTT.

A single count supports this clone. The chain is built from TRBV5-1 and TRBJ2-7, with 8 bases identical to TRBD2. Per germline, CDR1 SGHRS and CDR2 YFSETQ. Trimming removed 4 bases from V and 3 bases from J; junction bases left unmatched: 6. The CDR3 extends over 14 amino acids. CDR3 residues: CASSPAGTSYEQYF. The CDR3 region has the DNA TGCGCCAGCAGCCCCGCCGGGACTAGCTACGAGCAGTACTTC.

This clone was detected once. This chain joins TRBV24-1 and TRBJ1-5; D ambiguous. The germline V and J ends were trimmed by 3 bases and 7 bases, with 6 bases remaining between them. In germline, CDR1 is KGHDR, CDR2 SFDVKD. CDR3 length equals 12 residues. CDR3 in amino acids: CATSDGSQPQHF. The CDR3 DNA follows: TGTGCCACCAGTGATGGATCGCAGCCCCAGCATTTT.

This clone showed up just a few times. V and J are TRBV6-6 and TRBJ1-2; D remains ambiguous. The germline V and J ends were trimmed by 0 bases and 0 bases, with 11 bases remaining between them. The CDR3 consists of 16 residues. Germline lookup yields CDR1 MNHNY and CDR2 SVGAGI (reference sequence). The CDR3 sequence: CASSYSMWQSNYGYTF. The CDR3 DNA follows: TGTGCCAGCAGTTACTCGATGTGGCAGTCTAACTATGGCTACACCTTC.

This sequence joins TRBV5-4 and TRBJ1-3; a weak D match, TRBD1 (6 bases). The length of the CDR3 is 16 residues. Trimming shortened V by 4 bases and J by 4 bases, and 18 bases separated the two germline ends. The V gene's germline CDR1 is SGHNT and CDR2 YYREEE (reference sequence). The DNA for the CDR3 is TGTGCCAGCAGCAAGGGTGGGGGCGCGGAGGGAAACACCATATATTTT. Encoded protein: CASSKGGGAEGNTIYF.

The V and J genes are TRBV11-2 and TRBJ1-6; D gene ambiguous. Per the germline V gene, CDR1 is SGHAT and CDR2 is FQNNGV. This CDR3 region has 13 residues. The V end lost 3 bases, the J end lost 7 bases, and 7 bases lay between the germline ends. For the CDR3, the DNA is TGTGCCAGCAGCTTGACGGTGAATTCACCCCTCCACTTT. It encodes CASSLTVNSPLHF.

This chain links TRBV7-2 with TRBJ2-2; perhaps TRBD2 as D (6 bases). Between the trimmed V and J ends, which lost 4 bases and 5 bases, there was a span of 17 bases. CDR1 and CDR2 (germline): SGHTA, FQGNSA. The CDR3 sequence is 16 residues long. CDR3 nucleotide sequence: TGTGCCAGCAGCTCCCTAAGGGACTCGGGGACCGGGGAGCTGTTTTTT. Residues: CASSSLRDSGTGELFF.

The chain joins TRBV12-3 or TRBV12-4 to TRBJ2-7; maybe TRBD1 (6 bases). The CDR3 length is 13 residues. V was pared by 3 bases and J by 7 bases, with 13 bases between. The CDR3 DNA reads TGTGCCAGCAGTTTCTTGACGAGGGGGGAGCAGTACTTC. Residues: CASSFLTRGEQYF.

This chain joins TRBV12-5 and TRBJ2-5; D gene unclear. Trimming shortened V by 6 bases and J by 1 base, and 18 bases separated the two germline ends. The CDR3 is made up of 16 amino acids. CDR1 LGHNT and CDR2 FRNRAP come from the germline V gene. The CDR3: CASGLRVGITQETQYF. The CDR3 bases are TGTGCTAGTGGCCTTCGAGTAGGGATCACCCAAGAGACCCAGTACTTC.